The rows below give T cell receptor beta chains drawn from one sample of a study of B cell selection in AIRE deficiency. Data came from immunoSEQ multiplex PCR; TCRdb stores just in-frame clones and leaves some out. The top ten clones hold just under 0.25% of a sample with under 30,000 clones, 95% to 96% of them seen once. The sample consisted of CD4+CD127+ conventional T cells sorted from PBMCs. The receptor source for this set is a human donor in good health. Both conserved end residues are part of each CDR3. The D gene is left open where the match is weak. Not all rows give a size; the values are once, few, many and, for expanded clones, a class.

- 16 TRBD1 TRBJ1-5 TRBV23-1 CASRQQGLRVNQPQHF TGCGCCAGCAGACAACAGGGGTTGAGGGTCAATCAGCCCCAGCATTTT
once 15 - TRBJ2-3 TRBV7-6 CASSPQGPRPDTQYF TGTGCCAGCAGCCCACAGGGCCCCCGACCAGATACGCAGTATTTT
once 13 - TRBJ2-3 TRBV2 CASSEEGPDTQYF TGTGCCAGCAGTGAAGAAGGGCCAGATACGCAGTATTTT
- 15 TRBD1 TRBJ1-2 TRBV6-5 CASSYGQGGYYGYTF TGTGCCAGCAGTTATGGACAGGGTGGTTACTATGGCTACACCTTC
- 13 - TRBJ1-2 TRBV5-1 CASSVGGGYGYTF TGCGCCAGCAGCGTGGGTGGCGGCTATGGCTACACCTTC
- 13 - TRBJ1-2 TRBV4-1 CASSPNSRLRVTF TGCGCCAGCAGCCCCAACAGCCGCCTCAGAGTAACCTTC
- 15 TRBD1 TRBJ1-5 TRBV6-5 CASTLDRYVRQPQHF TGTGCCAGCACCTTGGACAGGTACGTGCGTCAGCCCCAGCATTTT
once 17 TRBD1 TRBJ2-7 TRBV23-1 CASSPRTGGKVRREQYF TGCGCCAGCAGTCCCAGGACAGGGGGCAAAGTAAGGAGGGAGCAGTACTTC
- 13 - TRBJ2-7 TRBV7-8 CASSLDRAYEQYF TGTGCCAGCAGCTTAGACAGGGCCTACGAGCAGTACTTC
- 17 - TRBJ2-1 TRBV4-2 CASSQEVGGYSYNEQFF TGTGCCAGCAGCCAAGAGGTCGGCGGCTACTCCTACAATGAGCAGTTCTTC
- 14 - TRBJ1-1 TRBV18 CASSPPAGGTEAFF TGTGCCAGCTCACCACCGGCGGGGGGCACTGAAGCTTTCTTT
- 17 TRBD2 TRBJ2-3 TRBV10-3 CAISGASGSTFTDTQYF TGTGCCATCAGTGGGGCTAGCGGGAGTACTTTTACAGATACGCAGTATTTT
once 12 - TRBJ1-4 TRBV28 CASSSPRVKLFF TGTGCCAGCAGTTCCCCTAGGGTAAAACTGTTTTTT
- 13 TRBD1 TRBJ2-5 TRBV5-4 CASTAGTEETQYF TGTGCCAGCACCGCCGGGACAGAAGAGACCCAGTACTTC
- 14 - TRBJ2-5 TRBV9 CASSVESGAETQYF TGTGCCAGCAGCGTAGAGTCGGGAGCCGAGACCCAGTACTTC
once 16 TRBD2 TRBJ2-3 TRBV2 CASSPARVRERDTQYF TGTGCCAGCAGCCCCGCGAGAGTGCGGGAGAGGGATACGCAGTATTTT
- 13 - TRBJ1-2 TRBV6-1 CASSDSGHDGYTF TGTGCCAGCAGTGATTCAGGGCACGATGGCTACACCTTC
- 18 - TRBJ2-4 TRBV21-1 CASSFLGLGTLAKNIQYF TGTGCCAGCAGCTTCTTGGGTTTGGGAACGTTAGCCAAAAACATTCAGTACTTC
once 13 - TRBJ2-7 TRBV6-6 CASSYSFGGEQYF TGTGCCAGCAGTTACTCCTTCGGAGGAGAGCAGTACTTC
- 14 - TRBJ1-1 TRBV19 CASSIDSLTTEAFF TGTGCCAGTAGTATAGACTCATTGACCACTGAAGCTTTCTTT
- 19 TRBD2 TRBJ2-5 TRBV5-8 CASSSTVIGRAGGEETQYF TGTGCCAGCAGCTCCACCGTTATCGGGAGAGCCGGGGGGGAAGAGACCCAGTACTTC
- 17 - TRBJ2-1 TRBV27 CASSILVTGTSDNEQFF -
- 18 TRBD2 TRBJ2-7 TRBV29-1 CSVEASTSGGAVGYEQYF TGCAGCGTTGAAGCTTCCACTAGCGGGGGGGCGGTGGGGTACGAGCAGTACTTC
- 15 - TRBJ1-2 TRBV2 CASSPELDPPYGYTF TGTGCCAGCAGTCCTGAGTTAGATCCCCCCTATGGCTACACCTTC
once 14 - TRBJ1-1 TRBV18 CASSPQGGNAEAFF TGTGCCAGCTCACCACAGGGGGGGAACGCTGAAGCTTTCTTT
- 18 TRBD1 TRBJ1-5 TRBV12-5 CASGLTGSGPYSNQPQHF TGTGCTAGTGGCCTGACAGGGAGTGGGCCCTATAGCAATCAGCCCCAGCATTTT
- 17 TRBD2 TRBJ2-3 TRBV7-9 CASSPMGTSGFTDTQYF TGTGCCAGCAGCCCAATGGGGACTAGCGGCTTCACAGATACGCAGTATTTT
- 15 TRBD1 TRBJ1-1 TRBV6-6 CASSPGTGGRSEAFF TGTGCCAGCAGTCCCGGGACAGGGGGAAGGAGTGAAGCTTTCTTT
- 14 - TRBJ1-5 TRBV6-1 CASSLRQANQPQHF TGTGCCAGCAGTTTAAGACAGGCGAATCAGCCCCAGCATTTT
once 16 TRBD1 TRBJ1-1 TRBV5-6 CASSADRGRGDTEAFF TGTGCCAGCAGCGCGGACAGGGGGCGGGGGGACACTGAAGCTTTCTTT
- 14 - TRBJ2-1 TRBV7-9 CASSLGIPRNEQFF TGTGCCAGCAGCTTAGGGATCCCGAGAAATGAGCAGTTCTTC
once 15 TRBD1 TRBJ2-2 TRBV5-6 CASSTYKTGSGKLFF TGTGCCAGCAGCACTTATAAGACAGGGTCCGGGAAGCTGTTTTTT
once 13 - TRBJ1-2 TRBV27 CASTRDRAYGYTF TGTGCCAGCACCCGTGACAGAGCCTATGGCTACACCTTC
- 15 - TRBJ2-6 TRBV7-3 CASSFFSSGANVLTF TGTGCCAGCAGCTTTTTCTCTTCTGGGGCCAACGTCCTGACTTTC
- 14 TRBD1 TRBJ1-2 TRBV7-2 CASRYRGWNYGYTF TGTGCCAGCAGGTACAGGGGCTGGAACTATGGCTACACCTTC
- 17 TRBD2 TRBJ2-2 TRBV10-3 CAISEPAGGLGTGELFF TGTGCCATCAGTGAACCAGCGGGGGGGCTCGGGACCGGGGAGCTGTTTTTT